The clone carrying this TCR beta chain has just one count. The antigen remains undetermined. This specimen comes from a study of shared clonotypes between healthy human individuals. The wider study: Donor composition was a couple of women and a few men, aged 18 to 49.

Notes on the study in general: What naive subsets generally showed was a larger estimated richness than memory subsets showed. Investigators collected only blood, and repertoires in tissues likely differ.

Source study methods: Junction-only sequences without quality scores were provided by ImmunoSEQ, so filtering was different. Some clones are missing from TCRdb's copy, which holds only in-frame ones; the method was immunoSEQ multiplex PCR. V and J calls and clone size are given by that table; D and trimming were obtained from the DNA. In the table there are around 1.1 million clones, around 82% of which are singletons. In germline, CDR1 is MNHEY, CDR2 SMNVEV (reference sequence). V dropped 9 bases and J dropped 1 base, with 16 bases sitting between them. There are 15 residues in the CDR3. Sequencing was performed on memory CD4+ T cells from PBMCs. Specified subset: CD45RA-negative fraction. This receptor was obtained from a man between 18 and 35 years old in good health. Some clones in this sample may be carry-over from other donors' samples. The chain couples TRBV27 to TRBJ1-3, with D uncertain. The CDR3 loop reads CARPFWSASGNTIYF. The CDR3 region has the DNA TGTGCCAGACCATTTTGGTCAGCATCTGGAAACACCATATATTTT.